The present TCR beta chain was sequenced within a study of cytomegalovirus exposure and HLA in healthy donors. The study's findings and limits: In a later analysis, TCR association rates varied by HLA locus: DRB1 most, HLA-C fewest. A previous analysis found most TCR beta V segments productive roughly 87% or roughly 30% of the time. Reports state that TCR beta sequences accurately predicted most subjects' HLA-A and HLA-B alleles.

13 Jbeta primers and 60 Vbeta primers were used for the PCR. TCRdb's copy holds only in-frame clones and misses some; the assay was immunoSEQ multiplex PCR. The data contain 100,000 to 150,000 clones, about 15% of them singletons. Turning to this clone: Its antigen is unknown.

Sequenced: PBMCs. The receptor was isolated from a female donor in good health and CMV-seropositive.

The CDR3 loop reads CASSLMTSGYTDTQYF. The CDR3 nucleotides read TGTGCCAGCAGCTTAATGACTAGCGGTTACACAGATACGCAGTATTTT. This rearrangement joins TRBV7-2 to TRBJ2-3, with 9 bases matching TRBD2. CDR3 length: 16 residues. Germline V gives CDR1 SGHTA, CDR2 FQGNSA. Trimming cost V 2 bases and J 2 bases; bases outside gene matches: 5.